This is a list of T cell receptor beta chains from one sample in a study of blood T cell repertoires in COVID-19. Generated by immunoSEQ multiplex PCR, the TCRdb table keeps only in-frame clones and is missing some. The sample lists hundreds of thousands of clones, around nine tenths seen once, with over 1.2% in the top ten. Sequenced: peripheral blood. The receptors derive from a man older than 75 with acute or convalescent COVID-19. The CDR3 runs from the conserved cysteine through the conserved F or W. The order of the fields is D gene, J gene, CDR3 length, clone size, V gene, CDR3 DNA, CDR3 protein. The D gene is left open where the match is weak. Not every row has a clone size; where given, it reads once, few, many or a size class.

>.|TRBJ1-1|13|.|TRBV7-2
TGTGCCAGCAGCTTAAGCAGGAACGCTGAAGCTTTCTTT
CASSLSRNAEAFF
>.|TRBJ2-5|14|.|TRBV5-1
TGCGCCAGCAGCTTGGGGAGACTTCAAGAGACCCAGTACTTC
CASSLGRLQETQYF
>.|TRBJ1-1|13|.|TRBV21-1
TGTGCCAGCAGCTACCACAGGGCCACTGAAGCTTTCTTT
CASSYHRATEAFF
>TRBD1|TRBJ1-1|13|.|TRBV3-1/TRBV3-2
TGTGCCAGCAGCCCTAGAAGACAGGGTAACGCTTTCTTT
CASSPRRQGNAFF
>.|TRBJ1-2|12|.|TRBV11-2
TGTGCCAGCAGCTTAGACAGGAATGGCTACACCTTC
CASSLDRNGYTF
>.|TRBJ1-4|15|.|TRBV27
TGTGCCAGCAGTTTAGGGCGCGGGGGGAATGAAAAACTGTTTTTT
CASSLGRGGNEKLFF
>.|TRBJ2-7|16|.|TRBV7-3
TGTGCCAGCAGCTTCCAGGGGGGCAACTTGGGCTACGAGCAGTACTTC
CASSFQGGNLGYEQYF
>.|TRBJ1-1|18|.|TRBV3-1/TRBV3-2
TGTGCCAGCAGCCAAGAAGTAAAGGGATGGGCCGGGGGCACTGAAGCTTTCTTT
CASSQEVKGWAGGTEAFF
>.|TRBJ2-7|12|.|TRBV5-1
TGCGCCAGCAGCTTGGATAATTACGAGCAGTACTTC
CASSLDNYEQYF
>.|TRBJ1-5|12|.|TRBV6-5
TGTGCCAGCAGTTACTCCCAGGGGCCCCAGCATTTT
CASSYSQGPQHF
>TRBD1|TRBJ1-1|14|.|TRBV3-1/TRBV3-2
TGTGCCAGCAGCCGACAGGGGGCGGGCACTGAAGCTTTCTTT
CASSRQGAGTEAFF
>TRBD2|TRBJ2-7|15|.|TRBV2
TGTGCCAGCAGTGAAGCGGCTAGCGGGCCCTACGAGCAGTACTTC
CASSEAASGPYEQYF
>.|TRBJ1-2|13|once|TRBV3-1/TRBV3-2
TGTGCCAGCAGCCCGAGCGGGCTCTATGGCTACACCTTC
CASSPSGLYGYTF
>TRBD2|TRBJ2-1|15|.|TRBV18
TGTGCCAGCTCACCATTGCGACTAGCGGGGAATGAGCAGTTCTTC
CASSPLRLAGNEQFF
>TRBD2|TRBJ2-3|15|few|TRBV7-2
TGTGCCAGCAGCTCCCAAGCGGGGGTGGCAGATACGCAGTATTTT
CASSSQAGVADTQYF
>.|TRBJ1-6|16|.|TRBV19
TGTGCCAGTAGCTCAAGCGGGACGGACTTTAGGGCACCCCTCCACTTT
CASSSSGTDFRAPLHF
>.|TRBJ1-1|16|.|TRBV14
TGTGCCAGCAGCCAAGGCCTACAGGGAAACCTTCTTGAAGCTTTCTTT
CASSQGLQGNLLEAFF
>TRBD1|TRBJ2-7|15|.|TRBV5-1
TGCGCCAGCAGCTTAGGGACAGGTTCCTTCTACGAGCAGTACTTC
CASSLGTGSFYEQYF
>TRBD1|TRBJ2-2|15|.|TRBV5-5
TGTGCCAGCAGCTTCGGGACAGGGAGGACCGGGGAGCTGTTTTTT
CASSFGTGRTGELFF
>.|TRBJ2-1|15|.|TRBV6-2/TRBV6-3
TGTGCCAGCAGTTCGGACACCACCTTCTACAATGAGCAGTTCTTC
CASSSDTTFYNEQFF
>TRBD1|TRBJ2-3|13|.|TRBV25-1
TGTGCCAGCAGGGGGACAGGGACAAATACGCAGTATTTT
CASRGTGTNTQYF
>TRBD2|TRBJ2-7|14|once|TRBV6-5
TGTGCCAGCAGTTACCAGCGGGGGGATTACGAGCAGTACTTC
CASSYQRGDYEQYF
>TRBD1|TRBJ1-6|17|.|TRBV18
TGTGCCAGCTCACCACGGTCAACAGGGGGCTCGGAATCACCCCTCCACTTT
CASSPRSTGGSESPLHF
>TRBD2|TRBJ2-1|15|.|TRBV11-2
TGTGCCAGCAGCTTAGGGCGGGGGGGGTACAATGAGCAGTTCTTC
CASSLGRGGYNEQFF
>TRBD2|TRBJ2-7|19|.|TRBV7-8
TGTGCCAGCAGCCGGACAGGGTTGACTAGCGGGAGTCTTACCTACGAGCAGTACTTC
CASSRTGLTSGSLTYEQYF
>.|TRBJ2-1|13|once|TRBV7-9
TGTGCCAGCAGCTTAGCCCCTTACAATGAGCAGTTCTTC
CASSLAPYNEQFF